This TCR beta chain originates from a study of identical twins. Study-wide results and caveats: Twins' surplus sharing was weaker for beta out-of-frame sequences.

Per the germline V gene, CDR1 is SNHLY and CDR2 is FYNNEI. The CDR3 contains 19 residues. J was trimmed by 6 bases and V by 2 bases; bases with no gene match: 19. A word on this clonotype: Its antigen is still unknown.

TCRdb reprocessed the 5' RACE reads via MiXCR and lists one record per CDR3 protein. Of about 890,000 distinct CDR3 sequences detected, roughly 12% appear once; the ten largest clones hold around 1.5%. Donors uniformly comprised healthy Caucasians. These data were also filed under a second study, of yellow fever vaccine responses in identical twins. That source reports: Twins' vaccine T cell response reportedly seemed partly convergent, partly personalized.

The receptor was isolated from a woman aged 18-30 years in good health. The source material was PBMCs. The rearrangement uses TRBV2 and TRBJ2-3, with TRBD2 identical over 8 bases. The CDR3 nucleotides read TGTGCCAGCAGTGAAATCAGGGGCGGGGGGACGGACTTCTCCGATACGCAGTATTTT. Amino acid sequence: CASSEIRGGGTDFSDTQYF. Supplemented by reference TRBV2 and TRBJ2-3, the full variable domain reads EPEVTQTPSHQVTQMGQEVILRCVPISNHLYFYWYRQILGQKVEFLVSFYNNEISEKSEIFDDQFSVERPDGSNFTLKIRSTKLEDSAMYFCASSEIRGGGTDFSDTQYFGPGTRLTVL.